This T cell receptor (beta chain) was sequenced in a study of Ad26.COV2.S vaccination and SARS-CoV-2 variants. The wider study: In the study, Ad26.COV2.S was injected intramuscularly once, or twice 56 days apart. Overall study results and limits: The study found higher spike-specific TCR breadth in vaccine than placebo recipients.

Treatment in this sample: over 15 received Ad26.COV2.S at low or high dose, single or two shots; roughly five received placebo; per-sample allocation not given. Material that was analyzed had been drawn on day 63 after the first vaccine or placebo injection. Data came from immunoSEQ multiplex PCR; TCRdb stores just in-frame clones and leaves some out. The sample lists 300,000 to 400,000 clones, around 89% occurring once. Turning to this clone: Its specificity is not known.

Deletions cut 0 bases from V and 0 bases from J, with 10 bases between. This CDR3 is 16 amino acids long. Germline loops: CDR1 LNHNV, CDR2 YYDKDF (reference sequence). This receptor was obtained from a person between 18 and 59 years old who received the Ad26.COV2.S COVID-19 vaccine or a placebo. The sample consisted of peripheral blood, taken in a trial of Ad26.COV2.S vaccine versus placebo. The rearrangement joins TRBV15 to TRBJ2-3, with D possibly being TRBD1 or TRBD2 (6 bases each). The CDR3 protein is CATSRDRGPSTDTQYF. CDR3 nucleotides: TGTGCCACCAGCAGAGATCGGGGGCCTAGCACAGATACGCAGTATTTT.